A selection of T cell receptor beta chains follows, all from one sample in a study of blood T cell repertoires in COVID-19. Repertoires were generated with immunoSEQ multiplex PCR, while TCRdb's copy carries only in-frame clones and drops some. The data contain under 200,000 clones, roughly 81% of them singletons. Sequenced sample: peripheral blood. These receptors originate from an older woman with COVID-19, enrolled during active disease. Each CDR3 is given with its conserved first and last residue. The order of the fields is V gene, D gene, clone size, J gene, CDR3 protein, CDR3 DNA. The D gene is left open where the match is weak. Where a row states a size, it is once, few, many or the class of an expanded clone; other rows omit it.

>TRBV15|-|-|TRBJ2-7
CATSRERGSYEQYF
TGTGCCACCAGCAGAGAGAGGGGGAGCTACGAGCAGTACTTC
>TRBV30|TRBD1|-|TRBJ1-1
CAWSVDRGTEAFF
TGTGCCTGGAGTGTGGACAGGGGGACTGAAGCTTTCTTT
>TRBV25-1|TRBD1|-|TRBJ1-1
CASQPATGFTEAFF
TGTGCCAGCCAGCCAGCGACAGGGTTTACTGAAGCTTTCTTT
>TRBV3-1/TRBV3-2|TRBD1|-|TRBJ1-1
CASSPRTGNTEAFF
TGTGCCAGCAGCCCGCGGACAGGGAACACTGAAGCTTTCTTT
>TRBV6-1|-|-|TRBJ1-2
CASSEGGRGYGYTF
TGTGCCAGCAGTGAAGGGGGGCGCGGTTATGGCTACACCTTC
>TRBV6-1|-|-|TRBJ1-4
CASSAREGERAEKLFF
TGTGCCAGCAGTGCAAGGGAAGGGGAAAGGGCTGAAAAACTGTTTTTT
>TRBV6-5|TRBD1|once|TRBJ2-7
CASTGTGGLYEQYF
TGTGCCAGCACTGGGACAGGGGGCCTGTACGAGCAGTACTTC
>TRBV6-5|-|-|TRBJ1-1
CASQGDSKAFF
TGTGCCAGCCAAGGGGACTCTAAAGCTTTCTTT
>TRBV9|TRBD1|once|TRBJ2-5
CASSTRGETQYF
TGTGCCAGCAGCACCAGGGGGGAGACCCAGTACTTC
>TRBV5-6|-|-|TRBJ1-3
CASSFSGFRSSGNTIYF
TGTGCCAGCAGCTTCTCCGGGTTTAGATCCTCTGGAAACACCATATATTTT
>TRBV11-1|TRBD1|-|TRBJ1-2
CASSPEDRGYGYTF
TGTGCCAGCAGCCCCGAAGACAGGGGATATGGCTACACCTTC
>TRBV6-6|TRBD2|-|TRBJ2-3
CASSRGTSGRTSTDTQYF
TGTGCCAGCAGTCGCGGGACTAGCGGGAGGACTAGCACAGATACGCAGTATTTT
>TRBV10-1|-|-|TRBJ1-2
CASSETGTPIGGYTF
TGCGCCAGCAGTGAAACCGGGACACCCATCGGTGGCTACACCTTC
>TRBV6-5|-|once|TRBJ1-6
CASSIYNSPLHF
TGTGCCAGCAGCATCTATAATTCACCCCTCCACTTT
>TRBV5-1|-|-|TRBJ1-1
CASNPQSTGSGTEAFF
TGCGCCAGCAACCCACAGTCCACAGGGAGTGGAACTGAAGCTTTCTTT
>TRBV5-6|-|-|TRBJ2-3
CASSLGLASTDTQYF
TGTGCCAGCAGCTTGGGGCTCGCTAGCACAGATACGCAGTATTTT
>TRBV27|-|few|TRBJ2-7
CASSLQEGSYEQYF
TGTGCCAGCAGTCTTCAGGAGGGCTCCTACGAGCAGTACTTC
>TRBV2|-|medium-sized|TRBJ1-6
CASSEQGLNSPLHF
TGTGCCAGCAGTGAACAGGGTCTGAATTCACCCCTCCACTTT
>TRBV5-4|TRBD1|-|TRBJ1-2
CASRTGDSYGYTF
TGTGCCAGCAGGACAGGGGATTCTTACGGCTACACCTTC
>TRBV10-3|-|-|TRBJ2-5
CAISEERGETQYF
TGTGCCATCAGTGAAGAGCGCGGGGAGACCCAGTACTTC
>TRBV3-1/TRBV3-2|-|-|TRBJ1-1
CASSPQKNTEAFF
TGTGCCAGCAGCCCCCAAAAGAACACTGAAGCTTTCTTT
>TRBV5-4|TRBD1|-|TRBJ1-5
CASSIGTGNNQPQHF
TGTGCCAGCAGCATAGGGACAGGCAACAATCAGCCCCAGCATTTT
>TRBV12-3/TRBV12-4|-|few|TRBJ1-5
CASSSSDQPQHF
TGTGCCAGCAGTTCGTCCGATCAGCCCCAGCATTTT
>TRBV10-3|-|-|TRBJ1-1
CAISDRDTNVAFF
TGTGCCATCAGTGACCGGGACACCAACGTAGCTTTCTTT
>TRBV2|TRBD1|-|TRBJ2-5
CASSESGTGGETQYF
TGTGCCAGCAGTGAATCCGGGACAGGAGGGGAGACCCAGTACTTC
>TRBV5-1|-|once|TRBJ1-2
CASSLTDYGYTF
TGCGCCAGCAGCTTAACAGACTATGGCTACACCTTC
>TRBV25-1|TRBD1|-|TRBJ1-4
CASSESPGGKEKLFF
TGTGCCAGCAGTGAATCACCAGGGGGAAAAGAAAAACTGTTTTTT
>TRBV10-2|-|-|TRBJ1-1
CASSEARARVTEAFF
TGCGCCAGCAGTGAGGCCAGGGCTAGGGTCACTGAAGCTTTCTTT
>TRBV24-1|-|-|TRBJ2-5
CATSSTAGAEEAQYF
TGTGCCACCAGTTCGACAGCAGGGGCAGAGGAGGCCCAGTACTTC
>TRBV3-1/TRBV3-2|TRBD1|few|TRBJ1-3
CASSRQGFGNTIYF
TGTGCCAGCAGCCGACAGGGTTTCGGAAACACCATATATTTT
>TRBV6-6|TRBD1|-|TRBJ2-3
CASSAQGDTDTQYF
TGTGCCAGCAGTGCTCAGGGGGACACAGATACGCAGTATTTT
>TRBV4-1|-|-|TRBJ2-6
CASSQGTTGSGANVLTF
TGCGCCAGCAGCCAAGGAACTACAGGTTCTGGGGCCAACGTCCTGACTTTC
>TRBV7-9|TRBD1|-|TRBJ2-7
CASSLRDSRTYEQYF
TGTGCCAGCAGCTTGAGGGACAGCCGCACCTACGAGCAGTACTTC
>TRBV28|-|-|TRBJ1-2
CASNSLLEGYTF
TGTGCCAGCAATTCTCTCCTGGAGGGCTACACCTTC
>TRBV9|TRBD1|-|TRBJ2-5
CASSLNNRGETQYF
TGTGCCAGCAGCCTAAACAACAGGGGTGAGACCCAGTACTTC
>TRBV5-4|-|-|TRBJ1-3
CASSSDPDRNTIYF
TGTGCCAGCAGCTCCGACCCAGACAGAAACACCATATATTTT
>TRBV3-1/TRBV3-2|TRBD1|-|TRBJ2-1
CASSQAGGKFF
TGTGCCAGCAGCCAAGCAGGGGGTAAGTTCTTC
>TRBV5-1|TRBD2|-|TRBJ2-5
CASSYSGGRETQYF
TGCGCCAGCAGCTATAGCGGGGGGAGAGAGACCCAGTACTTC
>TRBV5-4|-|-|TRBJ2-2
CASSLKGRRTGELFF
TGTGCCAGCAGCTTGAAGGGGAGGCGTACCGGGGAGCTGTTTTTT
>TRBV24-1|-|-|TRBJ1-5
CATSDPGHLGPQHF
TGTGCCACCAGTGACCCCGGACACCTGGGCCCCCAGCATTTT
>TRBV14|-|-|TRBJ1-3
CASSLKAGVLGGNTIYF
TGTGCCAGCAGTTTAAAGGCCGGGGTCCTGGGCGGAAACACCATATATTTT
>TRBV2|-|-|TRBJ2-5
CASLRSGVAQYF
TGTGCCAGCTTGCGCTCGGGGGTGGCCCAGTACTTC
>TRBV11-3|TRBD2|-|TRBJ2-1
CASSLDAGDHYNEQFF
TGTGCCAGCAGCTTAGACGCGGGAGATCACTACAATGAGCAGTTCTTC
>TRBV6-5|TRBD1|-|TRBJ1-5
CASTSDRASNQPQHF
TGTGCCAGCACCTCAGACAGGGCAAGCAATCAGCCCCAGCATTTT
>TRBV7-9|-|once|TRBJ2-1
CASSLFSYNEQFF
TGTGCCAGCAGCTTGTTCAGCTACAATGAGCAGTTCTTC
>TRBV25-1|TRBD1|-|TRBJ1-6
CASSPDRVSSPLHF
TGTGCCAGCAGTCCGGACAGGGTCAGTTCACCCCTCCACTTT
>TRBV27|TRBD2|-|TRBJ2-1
CASSLSTSGGNEQFF
TGTGCCAGCAGTTTATCGACTAGCGGGGGCAATGAGCAGTTCTTC
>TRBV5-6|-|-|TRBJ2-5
CASSWTAQETQYF
TGTGCCAGCAGCTGGACAGCGCAAGAGACCCAGTACTTC
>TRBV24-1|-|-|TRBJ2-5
CATSDLRQYPETQYF
TGTGCCACCAGTGATTTGCGACAGTATCCCGAGACCCAGTACTTC
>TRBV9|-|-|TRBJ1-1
CASSASIRQNTEAFF
TGTGCCAGCAGCGCATCGATAAGACAGAACACTGAAGCTTTCTTT
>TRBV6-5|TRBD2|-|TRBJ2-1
CASKEVAGGIEQFF
TGTGCCAGCAAGGAAGTAGCGGGGGGTATTGAGCAGTTCTTC
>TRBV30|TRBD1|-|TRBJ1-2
CAWRTPGQGANYGYTF
TGTGCCTGGAGGACTCCGGGACAGGGGGCGAACTATGGCTACACCTTC
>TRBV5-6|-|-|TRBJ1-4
CASSRIPGADEKLFF
TGTGCCAGCAGCCGTATACCAGGGGCGGATGAAAAACTGTTTTTT
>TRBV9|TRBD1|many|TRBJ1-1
CASSPRGGQGNTEAFF
TGTGCCAGCAGCCCGCGTGGGGGACAGGGGAACACTGAAGCTTTCTTT
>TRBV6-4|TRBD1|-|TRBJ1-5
CASRRTGASNQPQHF
TGTGCCAGCAGGCGCACAGGGGCCAGCAATCAGCCCCAGCATTTT
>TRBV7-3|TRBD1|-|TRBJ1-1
CASSTGQADTEAFF
TGTGCCAGCAGCACCGGACAGGCGGACACTGAAGCTTTCTTT